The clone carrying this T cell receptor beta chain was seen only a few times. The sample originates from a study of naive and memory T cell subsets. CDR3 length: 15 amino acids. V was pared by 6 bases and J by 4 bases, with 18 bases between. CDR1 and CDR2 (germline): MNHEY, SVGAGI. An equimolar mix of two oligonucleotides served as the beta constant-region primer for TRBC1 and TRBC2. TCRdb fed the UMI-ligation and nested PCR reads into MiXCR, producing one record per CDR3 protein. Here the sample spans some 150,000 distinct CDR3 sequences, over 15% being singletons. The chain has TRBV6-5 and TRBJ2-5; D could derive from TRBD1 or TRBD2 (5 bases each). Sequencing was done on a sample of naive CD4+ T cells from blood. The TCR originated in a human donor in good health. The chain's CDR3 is CASSQGRGLGETQYF. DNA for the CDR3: TGTGCCAGCAGCCAAGGACGGGGCCTGGGAGAGACCCAGTACTTC.